Shown below are 8 T cell receptor beta chains from a single sample sequenced in a study of blood T cell repertoires in COVID-19. Repertoires were generated with immunoSEQ multiplex PCR, while TCRdb's copy carries only in-frame clones and drops some. The sample carries about 380,000 clones, roughly 80% recorded once. Sequenced: peripheral blood. These receptors all stem from a human donor with acute or convalescent COVID-19. The donor label of this sample is uncertain.

The J gene is TRBJ1-2, the V gene TRBV9, with D tentatively TRBD1 (5 bases). With 3 bases removed from V and 5 bases from J, the gap between germline ends came to 29 bases. Germline CDR1 SGDLS, CDR2 YYNGEE. The CDR3 sequence is 19 residues long. CDR3 sequence reads: CASSGLSGGRQFKYYGYTF. CDR3 bases: TGTGCCAGCAGCGGCCTTTCGGGAGGTCGACAGTTCAAGTATTATGGCTACACCTTC.

The chain employs TRBV18 and TRBJ2-2, with unresolved D. The CDR3 extends over 13 amino acids. The germline V gene encodes CDR1 KGHSH and CDR2 LQKENI. Trimming removed 1 base at V and 5 bases at J, with 5 bases between. The CDR3 bases are TGTGCCAGCTCACCACTAGAAACCGGGGAGCTGTTTTTT. It translates to CASSPLETGELFF.

The chain carries TRBV18 and TRBJ1-3; the D gene is possibly TRBD1 (6 bases). The CDR3 loop spans 12 amino acids. Germline lookup yields CDR1 KGHSH and CDR2 LQKENI. Trimming stripped 4 bases from V and 6 bases from J, with 7 bases between. As DNA, the CDR3 is TGTGCCAGCTCACGACAGGAAAACACCATATATTTT. It specifies CASSRQENTIYF.

The chain has TRBV27 and TRBJ2-1, with D perhaps matching TRBD1 (5 bases). The CDR3 is 17 residues long. CDR1 and CDR2 from the germline V gene are MNHEY and SMNVEV (reference sequence). With 2 bases removed from V and 5 bases from J, the gap between germline ends came to 19 bases. Written as DNA, the CDR3 is TGTGCCAGCAGTTTAGAACCTTCACAGGCCGACGACAATGAGCAGTTCTTC. This codes for CASSLEPSQADDNEQFF.

This chain links TRBV29-1 with TRBJ2-7, with TRBD2 matching over 9 bases. With V trimmed by 6 bases and J by 1 base, 4 bases remained unmatched. Germline lookup yields CDR1 SQVTM and CDR2 ANQGSEA. This CDR3 is 13 amino acids long. The chain's CDR3 is CSVTSGSSYEQYF. In nucleotides, the CDR3 is TGCAGCGTCACTAGCGGGTCTTCCTACGAGCAGTACTTC.

J is TRBJ1-2 and V is TRBV6-5; a weak D match, TRBD1 (6 bases). The CDR3 covers 14 residues. Germline assignment: CDR1 MNHEY and CDR2 SVGAGI. V was trimmed by 5 bases and J by 8 bases, leaving 18 bases between them. The CDR3 nucleotides read TGTGCCAGCAGTCCAACAGGGACGCGCGAGGGCTACACCTTC. It translates to CASSPTGTREGYTF.

The chain recombines TRBV4-2 with TRBJ1-1; D possibly corresponds to TRBD1 (5 bases). The CDR3 runs 17 residues. The germline gives CDR1 LGHNA, CDR2 YNFKEQ. Trimming removed 3 bases at V and 5 bases at J, with 22 bases between. DNA of the CDR3: TGTGCCAGCAGCCATTCCACGCAGGCAGGGATCAGAACTGAAGCTTTCTTT. This codes for CASSHSTQAGIRTEAFF.

The rearrangement joins TRBV5-1 to TRBJ2-1, with D perhaps matching TRBD2 (6 bases). Deletions cut 6 bases from V and 3 bases from J, with 19 bases between. Germline V CDR1 and CDR2: SGHRS, YFSETQ. The CDR3 extends over 16 amino acids. CDR3 loop: CASTRTSSVRYNEQFF. The CDR3 DNA sequence: TGCGCCAGCACCAGGACGTCTAGCGTTCGCTACAATGAGCAGTTCTTC.